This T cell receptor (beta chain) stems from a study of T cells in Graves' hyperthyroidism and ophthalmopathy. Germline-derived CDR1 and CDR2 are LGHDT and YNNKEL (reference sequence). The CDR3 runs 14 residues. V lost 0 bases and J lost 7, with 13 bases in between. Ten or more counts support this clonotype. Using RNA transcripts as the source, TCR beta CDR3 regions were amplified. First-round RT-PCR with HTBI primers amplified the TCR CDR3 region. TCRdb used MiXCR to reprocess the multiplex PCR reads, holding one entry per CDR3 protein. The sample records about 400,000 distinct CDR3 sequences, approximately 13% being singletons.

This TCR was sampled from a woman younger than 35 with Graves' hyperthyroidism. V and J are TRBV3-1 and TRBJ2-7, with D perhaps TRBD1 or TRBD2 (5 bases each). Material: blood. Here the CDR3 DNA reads TGTGCCAGCAGCCAAGAGGGACCCATGAGAGAGCAGTACTTC. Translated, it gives CASSQEGPMREQYF.